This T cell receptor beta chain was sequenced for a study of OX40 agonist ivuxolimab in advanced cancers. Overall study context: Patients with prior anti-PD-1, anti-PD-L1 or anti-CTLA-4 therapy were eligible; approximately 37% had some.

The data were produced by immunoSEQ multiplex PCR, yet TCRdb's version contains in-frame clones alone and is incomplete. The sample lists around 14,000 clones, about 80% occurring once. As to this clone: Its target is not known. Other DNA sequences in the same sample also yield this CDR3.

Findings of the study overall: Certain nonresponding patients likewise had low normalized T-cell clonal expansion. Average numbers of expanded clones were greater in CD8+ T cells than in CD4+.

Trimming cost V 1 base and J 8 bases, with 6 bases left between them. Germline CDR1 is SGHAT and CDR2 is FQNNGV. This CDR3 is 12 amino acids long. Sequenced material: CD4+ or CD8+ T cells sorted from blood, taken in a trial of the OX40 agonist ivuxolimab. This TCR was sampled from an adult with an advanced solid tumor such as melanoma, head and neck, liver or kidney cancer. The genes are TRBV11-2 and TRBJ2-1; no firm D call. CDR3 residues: CASSLGGHEQFF. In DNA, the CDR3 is TGTGCCAGCAGCTTAGGGGGTCATGAGCAGTTCTTC.